This TCR beta chain is drawn from a study of breast tumors, draining lymph nodes, adjacent tissues. General observations from the study: Tumor repertoires ranked between lymph nodes and nontumor tissue in diversity, with V and J gene preferences. Tumor T cell lymph node origin was a supported hypothesis, not proven. Luminal-like breast cancer showed significantly greater tumor-nontumor repertoire similarity than basal-like breast cancer did. Data fit most tumor T cells coming from lymph node, expanding in tumor.

This clonotype was seen at least ten times. Its antigen remains unknown. TCRdb passed the multiplex PCR reads through MiXCR, listing each CDR3 protein once. This repertoire shows 30,000 to 40,000 distinct CDR3 sequences, 35% to 45% found once; its top ten account for 11%. The sequence came from a female donor with breast cancer. Some clones in this sample may be carry-over from other donors' samples. The sample was breast tumor tissue.

The CDR3 DNA is TGCGCCAGCAGCCCGGGGGGCCCGGGGGAGCTGTTTTTT. This encodes CASSPGGPGELFF. V usage is TRBV5-1 and J usage is TRBJ2-2; D perhaps matches TRBD2 (7 bases). V was cut by 4 bases and J by 8 bases, with 12 bases left in between. The germline gives CDR1 SGHRS, CDR2 YFSETQ. The CDR3 extends over 13 amino acids.